This passage covers 2 T cell receptor beta chains from one sample sequenced in a study of OX40 agonist ivuxolimab in advanced cancers. TCRdb keeps only in-frame clones here, not all; method: immunoSEQ multiplex PCR. Of under 70,000 clones in the sample, roughly 92% were seen once. The sample was CD4+ or CD8+ T cells sorted from blood, taken in a trial of the OX40 agonist ivuxolimab. The receptors come from an adult with an advanced solid tumor such as melanoma, head and neck, liver or kidney cancer.

This chain uses TRBV19 with TRBJ2-1; 9 bases are shared with TRBD2. The trim removed 3 bases at V and 6 bases at J, leaving 6 bases unmatched. CDR1 and CDR2 (germline): LNHDA, SQIVND (reference sequence). CDR3 size: 15 residues. The CDR3 sequence: CASSIAGGPGNEQFF. The CDR3 DNA reads TGTGCCAGTAGTATCGCGGGGGGGCCGGGCAATGAGCAGTTCTTC.

In its sample, this clone was seen once. The rearrangement uses TRBV27 and TRBJ2-7; 8 bases line up with TRBD1. Germline CDR1 reads MNHEY; CDR2 reads SMNVEV (reference sequence). J was trimmed by 6 bases and V by 4 bases; bases with no gene match: 5. The CDR3 sequence is 13 residues long. CDR3 sequence: CASSSPTGVEQYF. CDR3 DNA sequence: TGTGCCAGCAGTTCCCCGACAGGGGTCGAGCAGTACTTC.